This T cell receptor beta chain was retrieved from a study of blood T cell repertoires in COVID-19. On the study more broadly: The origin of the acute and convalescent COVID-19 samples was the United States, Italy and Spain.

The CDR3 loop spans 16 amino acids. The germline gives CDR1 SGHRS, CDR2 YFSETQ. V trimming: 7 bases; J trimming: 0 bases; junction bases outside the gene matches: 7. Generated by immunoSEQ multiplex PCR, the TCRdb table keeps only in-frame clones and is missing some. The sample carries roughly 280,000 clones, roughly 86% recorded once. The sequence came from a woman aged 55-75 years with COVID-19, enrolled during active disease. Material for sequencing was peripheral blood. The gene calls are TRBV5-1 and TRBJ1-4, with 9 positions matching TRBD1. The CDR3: CASCRDRDTTNEKLFF. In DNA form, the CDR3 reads TGCGCCAGCTGCCGGGACAGGGACACAACTAATGAAAAACTGTTTTTT.